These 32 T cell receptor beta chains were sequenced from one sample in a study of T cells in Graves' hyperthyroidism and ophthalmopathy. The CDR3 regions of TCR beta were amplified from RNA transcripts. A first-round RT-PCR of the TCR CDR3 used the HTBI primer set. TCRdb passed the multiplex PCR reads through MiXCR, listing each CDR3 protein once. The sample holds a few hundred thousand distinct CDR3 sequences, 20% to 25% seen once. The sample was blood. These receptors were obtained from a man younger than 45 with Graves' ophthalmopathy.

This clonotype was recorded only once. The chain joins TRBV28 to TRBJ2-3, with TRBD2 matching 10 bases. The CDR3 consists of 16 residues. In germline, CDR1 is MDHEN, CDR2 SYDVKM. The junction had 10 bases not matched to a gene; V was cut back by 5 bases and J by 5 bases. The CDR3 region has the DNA TGTGCCAGCAGTGCCCCACAGCGGGAGGGAGTAGATACGCAGTATTTT. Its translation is CASSAPQREGVDTQYF.

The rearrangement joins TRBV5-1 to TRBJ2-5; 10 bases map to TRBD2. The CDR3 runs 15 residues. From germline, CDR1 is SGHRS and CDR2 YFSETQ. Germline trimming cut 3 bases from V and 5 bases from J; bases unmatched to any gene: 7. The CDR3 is CASSSLAGVQETQYF. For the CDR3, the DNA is TGCGCCAGCAGCTCCCTAGCGGGAGTCCAGGAGACCCAGTACTTC.

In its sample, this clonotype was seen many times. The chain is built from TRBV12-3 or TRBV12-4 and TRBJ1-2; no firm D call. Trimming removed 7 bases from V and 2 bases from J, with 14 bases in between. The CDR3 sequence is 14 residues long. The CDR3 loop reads CASIAKGGNYGYTF. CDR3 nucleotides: TGTGCCAGCATCGCCAAAGGAGGGAACTATGGCTACACCTTC.

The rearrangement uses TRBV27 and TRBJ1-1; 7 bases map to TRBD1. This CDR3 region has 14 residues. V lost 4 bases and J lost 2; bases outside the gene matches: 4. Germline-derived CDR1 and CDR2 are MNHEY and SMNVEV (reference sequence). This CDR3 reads CASSWRGRNTEAFF. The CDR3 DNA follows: TGTGCCAGCAGTTGGAGGGGGCGAAACACTGAAGCTTTCTTT.

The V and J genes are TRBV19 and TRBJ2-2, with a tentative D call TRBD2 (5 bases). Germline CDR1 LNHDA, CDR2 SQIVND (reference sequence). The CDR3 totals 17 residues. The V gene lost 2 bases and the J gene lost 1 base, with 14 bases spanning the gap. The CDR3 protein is CASSIMQDLMNTGELFF. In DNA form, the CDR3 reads TGTGCCAGTAGTATAATGCAGGACTTAATGAACACCGGGGAGCTGTTTTTT.

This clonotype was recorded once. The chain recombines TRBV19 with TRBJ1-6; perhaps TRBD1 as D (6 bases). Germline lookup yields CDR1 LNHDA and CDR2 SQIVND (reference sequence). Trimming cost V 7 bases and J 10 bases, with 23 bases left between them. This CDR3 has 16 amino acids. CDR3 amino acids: CASTLTAQGRRSPLHF. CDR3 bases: TGTGCCAGTACCCTGACCGCTCAGGGGCGGAGGTCACCCCTCCACTTT.

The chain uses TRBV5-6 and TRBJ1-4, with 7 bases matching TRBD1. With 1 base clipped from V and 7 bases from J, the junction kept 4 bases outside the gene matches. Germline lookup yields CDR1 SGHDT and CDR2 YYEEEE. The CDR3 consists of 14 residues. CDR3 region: CASSLRPGGEKLFF. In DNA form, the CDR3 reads TGTGCCAGCAGCTTGAGGCCAGGGGGTGAAAAACTGTTTTTT.

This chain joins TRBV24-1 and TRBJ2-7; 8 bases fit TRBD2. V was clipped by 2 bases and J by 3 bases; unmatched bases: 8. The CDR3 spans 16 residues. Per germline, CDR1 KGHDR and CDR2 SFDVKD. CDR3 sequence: CATSDSTSGNLYEQYF. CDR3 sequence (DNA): TGTGCCACCAGTGATTCAACTAGCGGAAACCTCTACGAGCAGTACTTC.

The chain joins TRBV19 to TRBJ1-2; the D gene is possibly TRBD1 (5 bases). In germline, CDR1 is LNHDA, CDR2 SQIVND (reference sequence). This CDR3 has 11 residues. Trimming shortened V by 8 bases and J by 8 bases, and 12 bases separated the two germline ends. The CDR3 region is CASLRGRGYTF. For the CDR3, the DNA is TGTGCCAGTTTGCGGGGCAGAGGCTACACCTTC.

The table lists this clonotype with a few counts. CDR3 sequence reads: CASSLAGQGAHGYTF. The CDR3 coding sequence is TGCGCCAGCAGCTTGGCGGGACAGGGGGCTCATGGCTACACCTTC. The chain employs TRBV5-1 and TRBJ1-2; 12 bases are shared with TRBD1. Losses at the gene ends were 0 bases for V and 6 bases for J; bases not matched to a gene: 3. Germline V gives CDR1 SGHRS, CDR2 YFSETQ. This CDR3 is 15 amino acids long.

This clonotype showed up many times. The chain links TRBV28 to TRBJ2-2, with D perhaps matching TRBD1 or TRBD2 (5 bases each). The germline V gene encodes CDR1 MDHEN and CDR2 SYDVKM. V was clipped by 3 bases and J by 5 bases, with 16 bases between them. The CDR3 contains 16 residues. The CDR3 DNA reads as TGTGCCAGCAGTTTGAGCCCGGGACGGATGACCGGGGAGCTGTTTTTT. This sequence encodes CASSLSPGRMTGELFF. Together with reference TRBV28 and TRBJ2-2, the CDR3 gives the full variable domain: DVKVTQSSRYLVKRTGEKVFLECVQDMDHENMFWYRQDPGLGLRLIYFSYDVKMKEKGDIPEGYSVSREKKERFSLILESASTNQTSMYLCASSLSPGRMTGELFFGEGSRLTVL.

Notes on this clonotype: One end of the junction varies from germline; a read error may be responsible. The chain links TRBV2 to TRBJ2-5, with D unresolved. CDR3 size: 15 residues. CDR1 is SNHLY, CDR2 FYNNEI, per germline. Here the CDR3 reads CTSSESSLSTETQYF. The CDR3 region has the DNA TGTACCAGCAGTGAATCGTCTCTCTCCACGGAGACCCAGTACTTC.

The CDR3 bases are TGTGCCAGCAGCGCAGTTGAGGTTCGGTACGAGCAGTACTTC. Protein: CASSAVEVRYEQYF. The rearrangement uses TRBV7-9 and TRBJ2-7, with unresolved D. This CDR3 has 14 residues. Germline V gene data show CDR1 as SEHNR and CDR2 as FQNEAQ (reference sequence). Trimming took off 5 bases at V and 4 bases at J, with 15 bases between the two ends.

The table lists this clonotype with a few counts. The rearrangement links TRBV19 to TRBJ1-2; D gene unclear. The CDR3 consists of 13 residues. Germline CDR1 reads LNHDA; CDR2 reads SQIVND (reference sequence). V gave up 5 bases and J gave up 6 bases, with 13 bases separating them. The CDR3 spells CASSPPVWDGYTF. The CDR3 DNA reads TGTGCCAGTAGTCCCCCTGTTTGGGATGGCTACACCTTC.

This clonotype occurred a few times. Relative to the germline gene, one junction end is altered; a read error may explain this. The CDR3 nucleotides read TGTGCCAGCAGAGAAGGGGGGGGTCTTGAGCAGTTCTTC. Protein: CASREGGGLEQFF. The chain couples TRBV6-1 to TRBJ2-1, with a weak D call TRBD2 (7 bases). CDR3 size: 13 residues. CDR1 and CDR2 from the germline V gene are MNHNS and SASEGT.

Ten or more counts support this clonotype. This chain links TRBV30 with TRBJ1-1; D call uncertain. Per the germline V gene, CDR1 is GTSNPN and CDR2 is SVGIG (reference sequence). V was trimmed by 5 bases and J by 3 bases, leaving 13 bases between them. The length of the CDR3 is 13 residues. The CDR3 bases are TGTGCCTGGGGACGGGGAGGTTACACTGAAGCTTTCTTT. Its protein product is CAWGRGGYTEAFF.

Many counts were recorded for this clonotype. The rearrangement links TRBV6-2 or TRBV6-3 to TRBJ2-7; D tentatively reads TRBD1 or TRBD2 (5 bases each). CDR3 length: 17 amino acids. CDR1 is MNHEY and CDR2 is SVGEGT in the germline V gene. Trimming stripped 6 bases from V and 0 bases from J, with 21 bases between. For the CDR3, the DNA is TGTGCCAGCAGGAGGGACCTGAGGCCACCCACCTCCTACGAGCAGTACTTC. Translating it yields CASRRDLRPPTSYEQYF.

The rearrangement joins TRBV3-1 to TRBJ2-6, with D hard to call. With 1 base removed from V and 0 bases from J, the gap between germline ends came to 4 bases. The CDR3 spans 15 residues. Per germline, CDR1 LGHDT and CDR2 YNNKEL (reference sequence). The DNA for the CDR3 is TGTGCCAGCAGCCAAGGAGTCTCTGGGGCCAACGTCCTGACTTTC. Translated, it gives CASSQGVSGANVLTF.

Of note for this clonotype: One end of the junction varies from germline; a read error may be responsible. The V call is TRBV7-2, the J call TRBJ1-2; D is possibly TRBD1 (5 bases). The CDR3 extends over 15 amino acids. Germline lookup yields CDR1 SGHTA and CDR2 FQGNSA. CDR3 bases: TGTGCCAGCAGCATAACAGGAGAAGCTAACTATGGCCACACCTTC. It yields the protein CASSITGEANYGHTF.

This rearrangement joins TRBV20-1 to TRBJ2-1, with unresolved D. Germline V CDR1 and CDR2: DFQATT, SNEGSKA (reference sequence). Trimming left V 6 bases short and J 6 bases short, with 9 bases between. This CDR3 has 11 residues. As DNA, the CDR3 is TGCAGTGCCGATCGGGCCAATGAGCAGTTCTTC. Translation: CSADRANEQFF.

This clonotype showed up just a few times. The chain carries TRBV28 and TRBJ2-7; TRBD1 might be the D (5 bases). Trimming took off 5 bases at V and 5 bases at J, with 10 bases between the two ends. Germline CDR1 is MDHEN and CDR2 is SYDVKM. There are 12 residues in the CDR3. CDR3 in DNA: TGTGCCAGCAGTCCAGGGATCAACGAGCAGTACTTC. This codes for CASSPGINEQYF.

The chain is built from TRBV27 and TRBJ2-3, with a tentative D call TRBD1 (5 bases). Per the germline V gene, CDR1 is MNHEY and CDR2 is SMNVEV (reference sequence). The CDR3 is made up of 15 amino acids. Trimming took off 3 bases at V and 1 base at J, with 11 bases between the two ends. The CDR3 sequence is CASSLQQAGTDTQYF. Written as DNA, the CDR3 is TGTGCCAGCAGTTTGCAACAGGCCGGCACAGATACGCAGTATTTT.

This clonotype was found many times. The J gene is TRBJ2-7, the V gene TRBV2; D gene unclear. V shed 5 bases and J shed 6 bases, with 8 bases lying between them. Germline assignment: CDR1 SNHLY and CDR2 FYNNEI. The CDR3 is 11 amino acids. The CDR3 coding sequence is TGTGCCAGCAGTTTTTATGGCGAGCAGTACTTC. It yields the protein CASSFYGEQYF.

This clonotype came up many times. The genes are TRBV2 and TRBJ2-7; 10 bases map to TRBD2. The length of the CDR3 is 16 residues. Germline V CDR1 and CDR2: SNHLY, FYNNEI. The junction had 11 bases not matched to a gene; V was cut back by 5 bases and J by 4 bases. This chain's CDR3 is CASSPGLAVTGYEQYF. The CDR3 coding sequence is TGTGCCAGCAGTCCCGGACTAGCGGTAACTGGATACGAGCAGTACTTC. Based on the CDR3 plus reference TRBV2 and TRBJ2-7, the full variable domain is EPEVTQTPSHQVTQMGQEVILRCVPISNHLYFYWYRQILGQKVEFLVSFYNNEISEKSEIFDDQFSVERPDGSNFTLKIRSTKLEDSAMYFCASSPGLAVTGYEQYFGPGTRLTVT.

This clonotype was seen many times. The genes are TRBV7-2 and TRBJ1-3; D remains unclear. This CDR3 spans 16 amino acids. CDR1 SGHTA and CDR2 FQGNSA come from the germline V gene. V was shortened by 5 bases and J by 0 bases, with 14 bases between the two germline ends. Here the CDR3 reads CASSQSPGVSGNTIYF. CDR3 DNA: TGTGCCAGCAGCCAATCACCGGGTGTCTCTGGAAACACCATATATTTT.

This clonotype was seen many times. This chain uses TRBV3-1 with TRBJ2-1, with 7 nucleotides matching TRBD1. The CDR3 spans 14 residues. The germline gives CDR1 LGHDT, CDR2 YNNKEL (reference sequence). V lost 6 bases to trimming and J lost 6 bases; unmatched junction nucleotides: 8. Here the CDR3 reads CASRTGALSNEQFF. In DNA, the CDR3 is TGTGCCAGCAGAACAGGGGCCTTAAGCAATGAGCAGTTCTTC.

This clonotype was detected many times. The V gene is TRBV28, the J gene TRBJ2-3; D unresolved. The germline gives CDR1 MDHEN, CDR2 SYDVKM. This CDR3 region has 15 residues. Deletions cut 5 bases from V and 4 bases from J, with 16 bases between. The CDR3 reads CASSPSIGNADTQYF. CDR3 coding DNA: TGTGCCAGCAGTCCGTCAATCGGAAACGCAGATACGCAGTATTTT.

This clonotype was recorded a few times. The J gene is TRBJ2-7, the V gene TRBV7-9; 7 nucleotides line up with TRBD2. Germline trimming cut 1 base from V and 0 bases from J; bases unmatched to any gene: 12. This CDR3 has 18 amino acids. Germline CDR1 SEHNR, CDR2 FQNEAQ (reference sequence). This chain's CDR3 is CASSLVVETSASSYEQYF. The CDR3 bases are TGTGCCAGCAGCTTAGTAGTGGAAACTAGCGCCAGCTCCTACGAGCAGTACTTC.

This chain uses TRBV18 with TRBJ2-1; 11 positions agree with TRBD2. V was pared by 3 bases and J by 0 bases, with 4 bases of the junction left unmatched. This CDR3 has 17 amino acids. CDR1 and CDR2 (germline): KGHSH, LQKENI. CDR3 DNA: TGTGCCAGCTCACCCCTGACTAGCGGGGACTCCTACAATGAGCAGTTCTTC. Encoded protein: CASSPLTSGDSYNEQFF.

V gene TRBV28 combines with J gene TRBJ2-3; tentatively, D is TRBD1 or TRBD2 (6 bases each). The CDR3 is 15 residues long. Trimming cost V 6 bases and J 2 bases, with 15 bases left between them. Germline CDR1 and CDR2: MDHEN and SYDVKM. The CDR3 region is CASSPGGDNTDTQYF. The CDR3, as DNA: TGTGCCAGCAGCCCCGGCGGGGACAACACAGATACGCAGTATTTT.

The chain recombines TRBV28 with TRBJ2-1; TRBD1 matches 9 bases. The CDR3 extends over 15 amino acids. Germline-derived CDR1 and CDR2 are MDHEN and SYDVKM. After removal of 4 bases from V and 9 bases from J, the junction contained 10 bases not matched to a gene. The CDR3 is CASSSGGTGWSEQFF. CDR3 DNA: TGTGCCAGCAGTTCCGGGGGGACAGGGTGGAGTGAGCAGTTCTTC.

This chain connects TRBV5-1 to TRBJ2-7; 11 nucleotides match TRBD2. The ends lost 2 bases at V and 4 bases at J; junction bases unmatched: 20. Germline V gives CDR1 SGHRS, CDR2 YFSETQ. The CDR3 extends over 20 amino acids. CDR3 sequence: CASSFTSGSFQLGSRYEQYF. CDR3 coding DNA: TGCGCCAGCAGCTTTACTAGCGGGAGTTTTCAGTTGGGCAGCCGTTACGAGCAGTACTTC.